The subject of this entry is one TCR beta chain. The antigen it binds to is not known. Base qualities were left out, and no much larger clone turns up one base away. These data come from a study of identical twins' blood T cells (dated by TCRdb to about 2013). Study-wide context: About 48 million Illumina reads were obtained across around twelve libraries, comprising six alpha-chain and six beta-chain libraries. Using next-generation sequencing, the study compared the TCR alpha and beta chain repertoires of three pairs of monozygous twins to assess how genetics influences repertoire formation.

The library was generated by 5' RACE. The sequencer was an Illumina Genome Analyzer IIx. The RNA-based TCR cDNA libraries were made using a previously described protocol that was modified in several ways. To prevent cross-contamination, sample-specific barcodes were introduced on both ends of each TCR cDNA library during cDNA synthesis and amplification. Concerning the study's data processing: Each individual had between about 90,000 and nearly 550,000 identified clonotypes, and each library contained roughly 2.2 to 3.6 million CDR3-containing reads. Reads carrying improper barcode index combinations were removed, after which the MiTCR software was used to build a cloneset for each library. MiTCR filtered or rescued low-quality reads and corrected PCR and sequencing errors when assembling CDR3 clonotypes. Artificial out-of-frame clonotypes were removed by being mapped to in-frame sequences, with one indel in the CDR3 allowed. Similarity of V and J gene usage between donors was measured as Jensen-Shannon divergence divided by mean entropy. TCRdb trimmed public reads at Q25 via fastp, called clones via MiXCR and kept in-frame beta chains. Duplicate CDR3 protein sequences are folded into a single record with the most common DNA and genes. Clone size and V and J calls follow TCRdb, not the original study. Counted in this sample were 350,000 to 400,000 distinct CDR3 sequences; about 28% of them appeared once. The leading ten clones occupy around 5.6% of the sample.

The full study reports these points: V gene usage, even among non-selected out-of-frame TCRbeta clonotypes, was reported to be markedly more similar within twin pairs than between unrelated donors. The number of CDR3 clonotypes shared between two donors was mainly determined by the product of the cloneset sizes of the two donors, and no clear deviation from this trend was shown by twins. Among the most abundant TCRbeta clonotypes, more CDR3 sequences were shared by each donor with her twin than with unrelated donors. Environmental influences could not be excluded as an explanation for twin similarity, since twins were reared together. Independent studies were stated to be required to validate the proposed role of the TCRalpha J segment in MHC recognition during thymic selection.

The donors were six healthy women who made up three monozygous twin pairs. All three twin pairs had been reared together and were thought likely to have met the same infectious agents and vaccines. TCR cDNA libraries were prepared from RNA that was isolated from peripheral blood mononuclear cells. V trim: 5 bases; J trim: 7 bases; unmatched bases: 10. The CDR3, from cysteine to phenylalanine, totals 14 residues. CDR3 DNA is the only sequence kept; it has 42 bases, read in frame from the first base. The sequenced material came from PBMCs. The rearranged segments are TRBV12-3 or TRBV12-4 and TRBJ1-2, with TRBD1 identical over 7 junction bases. The TCR sequence derives from a woman aged 18 to 55 in good health. The CDR3 protein is CASSTAGTAGGYTF. The nucleotide sequence is TGTGCCAGCAGTACTGCCGGGACAGCCGGTGGCTACACCTTC.